The following is a T cell receptor (beta chain) sequence with its context. Its antigen is unidentified. Assay: immunoSEQ multiplex PCR; the TCRdb copy retains only in-frame clones and omits some. The sample lists 65,000 to 95,000 clones, approximately 82% occurring once. The data belong to a study of OX40 agonist ivuxolimab in advanced cancers. At the level of the study: Three patients got partial responses; one had hepatocellular carcinoma and two had cutaneous melanoma. Findings and limits, study-wide: Individuals who were partial responders at 0.1-3.0 mg/kg had clonal expansion that ranked among the lowest.

Material: CD4+ or CD8+ T cells sorted from blood, obtained in a trial of the OX40 agonist ivuxolimab. This sequence was found in an adult with an advanced solid tumor such as melanoma, head and neck, liver or kidney cancer.

DNA for the CDR3: TGCAGCGTCGCGGACAGGGCTGGGGCCAACGTCCTGACTTTC. Translating it yields CSVADRAGANVLTF. The genes are TRBV29-1 and TRBJ2-6, with 8 bases fitting TRBD1. V was clipped by 6 bases and J by 2 bases; unmatched bases: 3. The CDR3 is made up of 14 amino acids. Germline V gene sequence: CDR1 SQVTM, CDR2 ANQGSEA. Combining the CDR3 with reference TRBV29-1 and TRBJ2-6 gives the whole variable domain SAVISQKPSRDICQRGTSLTIQCQVDSQVTMMFWYRQQPGQSLTLIATANQGSEATYESGFVIDKFPISRPNLTFSTLTVSNMSPEDSSIYLCSVADRAGANVLTFGAGSRLTVL.